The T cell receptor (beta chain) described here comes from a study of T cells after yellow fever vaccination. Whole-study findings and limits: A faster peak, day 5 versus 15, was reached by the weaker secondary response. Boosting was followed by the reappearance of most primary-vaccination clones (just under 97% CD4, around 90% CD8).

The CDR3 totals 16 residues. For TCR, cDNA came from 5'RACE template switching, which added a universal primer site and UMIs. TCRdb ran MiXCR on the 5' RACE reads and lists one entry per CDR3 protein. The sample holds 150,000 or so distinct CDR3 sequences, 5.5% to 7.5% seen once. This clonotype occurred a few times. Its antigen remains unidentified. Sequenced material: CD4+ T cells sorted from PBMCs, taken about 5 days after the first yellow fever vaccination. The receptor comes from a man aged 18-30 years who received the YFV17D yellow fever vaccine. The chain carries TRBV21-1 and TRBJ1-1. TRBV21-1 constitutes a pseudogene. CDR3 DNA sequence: TGTGCCAGCAGCAAACCGGTCATCGGGTTCAACACTGAAGCTTTCTTT. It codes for CASSKPVIGFNTEAFF.